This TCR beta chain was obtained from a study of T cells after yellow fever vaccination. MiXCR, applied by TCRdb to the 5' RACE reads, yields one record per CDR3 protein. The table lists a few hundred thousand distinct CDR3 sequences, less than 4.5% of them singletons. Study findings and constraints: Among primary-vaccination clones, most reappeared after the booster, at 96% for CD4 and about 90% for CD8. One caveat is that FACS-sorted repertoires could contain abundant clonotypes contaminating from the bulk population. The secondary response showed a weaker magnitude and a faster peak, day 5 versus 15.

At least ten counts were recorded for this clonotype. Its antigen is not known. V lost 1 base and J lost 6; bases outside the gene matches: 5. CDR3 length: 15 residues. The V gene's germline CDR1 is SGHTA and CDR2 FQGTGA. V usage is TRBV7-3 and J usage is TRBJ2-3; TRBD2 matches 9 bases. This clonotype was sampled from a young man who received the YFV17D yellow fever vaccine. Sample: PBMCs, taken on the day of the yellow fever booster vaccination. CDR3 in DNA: TGTGCCAGCAGCTTAAATCTAGCGGGGAGGGATACGCAGTATTTT. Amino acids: CASSLNLAGRDTQYF. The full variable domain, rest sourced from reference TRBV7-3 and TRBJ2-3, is GAGVSQTPSNKVTEKGKYVELRCDPISGHTALYWYRQSLGQGPEFLIYFQGTGAADDSGLPNDRFFAVRPEGSVSTLKIQRTERGDSAVYLCASSLNLAGRDTQYFGPGTRLTVL.